Presented here are 8 T cell receptor beta chains from one specimen sequenced in a study of cytomegalovirus exposure and HLA in healthy donors. The PCR employed 60 Vbeta primers together with 13 Jbeta primers. Sequencing was performed with immunoSEQ multiplex PCR; in TCRdb, only in-frame clones are kept and a portion is missing. The sample has about 74,000 clones. Sequencing was done on a sample of PBMCs. Receptors originate from a female donor in good health and CMV-seropositive.

The chain is built from TRBV6-6 and TRBJ2-7; TRBD1 matches at 10 bases. V shed 0 bases and J 5 bases; nucleotides not matched to a gene: 7. The germline gives CDR1 MNHNY, CDR2 SVGAGI (reference sequence). This CDR3 is built from 16 residues. CDR3 residues: CASSYSRDRGGHEQYF. The CDR3 nucleotides are TGTGCCAGCAGTTACTCGAGGGACAGGGGAGGCCACGAGCAGTACTTC.

The genes are TRBV7-6 and TRBJ2-7; 11 bases match TRBD2. The CDR3 has 16 residues. The V gene end was trimmed by 4 bases and the J gene end by 5 bases; junction bases not matched to a gene: 10. Germline values: CDR1 SGHVS, CDR2 FNYEAQ. The CDR3 nucleotides read TGTGCCAGCAGCTCCTCCTCACTAGCGGGAGAAAACGAGCAGTACTTC. Translating it yields CASSSSSLAGENEQYF.

V gene TRBV7-2 combines with J gene TRBJ2-1; D is unresolved. The CDR3 loop spans 16 amino acids. V lost 6 bases, J lost 4 bases, and 19 bases lay in between. Germline CDR1 is SGHTA and CDR2 is FQGNSA. The CDR3 reads CASSRSGGGMYNEQFF. DNA for the CDR3: TGTGCCAGCAGTCGCAGTGGCGGTGGAATGTACAATGAGCAGTTCTTC. Supplemented by reference TRBV7-2 and TRBJ2-1, the full variable domain reads GAGVSQSPSNKVTEKGKDVELRCDPISGHTALYWYRQSLGQGLEFLIYFQGNSAPDKSGLPSDRFSAERTGGSVSTLTIQRTQQEDSAVYLCASSRSGGGMYNEQFFGPGTRLTVL.

The chain employs TRBV5-5 and TRBJ1-4; TRBD1 agrees at 8 bases. The CDR3 is 14 amino acids. V shed 5 bases, J shed 6 bases, and the junction held 6 bases outside the gene matches. Germline V lookup: CDR1 SGHKS, CDR2 YYEKEE (reference sequence). The CDR3 sequence: CASSLQGGHEKLFF. CDR3 sequence (DNA): TGTGCCAGCAGTTTACAGGGGGGTCATGAAAAACTGTTTTTT.

This chain connects TRBV6-5 to TRBJ2-1; 7 bases line up with TRBD1. CDR1 and CDR2 (germline): MNHEY, SVGAGI. V lost 5 bases to trimming and J lost 2 bases; unmatched junction nucleotides: 3. The CDR3 covers 14 residues. CDR3 residues: CASSPGTAYNEQFF. DNA for the CDR3: TGTGCCAGCAGTCCCGGGACAGCCTACAATGAGCAGTTCTTC.

J is TRBJ1-4 and V is TRBV6-5, with D perhaps matching TRBD1 (5 bases). The ends were cut back, 6 bases at V and 4 bases at J, with 12 bases in the middle. This CDR3 region has 14 residues. CDR1 is MNHEY and CDR2 is SVGAGI in the germline V gene. In DNA, the CDR3 is TGTGCCAGCAGGCCGGGACTCCTTAATGAAAAACTGTTTTTT. Amino acid sequence: CASRPGLLNEKLFF.

The chain couples TRBV4-1 to TRBJ1-2; 9 nucleotides match TRBD1. Losses at the gene ends were 4 bases for V and 2 bases for J; bases not matched to a gene: 2. The germline V gene encodes CDR1 MGHRA and CDR2 YSYEKL. This CDR3 has 14 amino acids. The chain's CDR3 is CASSPGTGNYGYTF. In nucleotides, the CDR3 is TGCGCCAGCAGCCCCGGGACAGGGAACTATGGCTACACCTTC.

The chain uses TRBV6-6 and TRBJ2-2, with TRBD1 as a possible D gene (6 bases). The CDR3 has 16 residues. Germline loops: CDR1 MNHNY, CDR2 SVGAGI (reference sequence). The V gene lost 6 bases and the J gene lost 2 bases, with 16 bases spanning the gap. The CDR3 DNA sequence: TGTGCCAGCAGGAGATTTGGGACACCTAACACCGGGGAGCTGTTTTTT. Its protein is CASRRFGTPNTGELFF.